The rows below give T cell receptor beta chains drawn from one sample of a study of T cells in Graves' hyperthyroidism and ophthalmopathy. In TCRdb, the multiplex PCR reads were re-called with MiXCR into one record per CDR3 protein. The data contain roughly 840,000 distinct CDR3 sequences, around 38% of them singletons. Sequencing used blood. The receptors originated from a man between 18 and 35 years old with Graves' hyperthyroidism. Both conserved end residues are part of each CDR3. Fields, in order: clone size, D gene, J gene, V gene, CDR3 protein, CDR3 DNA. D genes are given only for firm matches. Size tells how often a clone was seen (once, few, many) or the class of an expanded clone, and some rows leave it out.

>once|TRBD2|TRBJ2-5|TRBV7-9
CASSYSWTSGGQETQYF
TGTGCCAGCAGTTACTCGTGGACTAGCGGGGGCCAAGAGACCCAGTACTTC
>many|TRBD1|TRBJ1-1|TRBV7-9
CASSLSGGNEAFF
TGTGCCAGCAGCTTATCAGGGGGCAATGAAGCTTTCTTT
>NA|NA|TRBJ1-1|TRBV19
CASSIRESAFF
TGTGCCAGTAGTATCCGGGAGTCGGCTTTCTTT
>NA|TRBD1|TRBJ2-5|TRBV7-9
CASSYVRDRETQYF
TGTGCCAGCAGTTACGTCCGGGACAGGGAGACCCAGTACTTC
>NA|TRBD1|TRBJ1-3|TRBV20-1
CSEGQAGNTIYF
TGCAGTGAGGGACAGGCTGGAAACACCATATATTTT
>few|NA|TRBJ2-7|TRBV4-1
CASSQGTLLSYEQYF
TGCGCCAGCAGCCAAGGCACATTACTTTCCTACGAGCAGTACTTC
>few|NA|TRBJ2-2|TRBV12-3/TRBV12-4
CASSLIGDTGELFF
TGTGCCAGCAGTTTGATCGGGGACACCGGGGAGCTGTTTTTT
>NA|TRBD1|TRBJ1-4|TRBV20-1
CSARDLGGESEKLFF
TGCAGTGCTAGAGATTTAGGGGGCGAAAGTGAAAAACTGTTTTTT
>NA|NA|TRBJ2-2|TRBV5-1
CASSWDTLTGELFF
TGCGCCAGCAGCTGGGACACCCTCACCGGGGAGCTGTTTTTT
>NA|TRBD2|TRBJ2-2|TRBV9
CASQGGRTGELFF
TGTGCCAGCCAGGGAGGGCGGACCGGGGAGCTGTTTTTT
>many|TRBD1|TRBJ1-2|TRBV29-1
CSVGAGTGSNYGYTF
TGCAGCGTCGGGGCCGGGACAGGATCTAACTATGGCTACACCTTC
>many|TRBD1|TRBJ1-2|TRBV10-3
CASRTGAAYGYTF
TGTGCCAGCAGGACAGGGGCGGCCTATGGCTACACCTTC